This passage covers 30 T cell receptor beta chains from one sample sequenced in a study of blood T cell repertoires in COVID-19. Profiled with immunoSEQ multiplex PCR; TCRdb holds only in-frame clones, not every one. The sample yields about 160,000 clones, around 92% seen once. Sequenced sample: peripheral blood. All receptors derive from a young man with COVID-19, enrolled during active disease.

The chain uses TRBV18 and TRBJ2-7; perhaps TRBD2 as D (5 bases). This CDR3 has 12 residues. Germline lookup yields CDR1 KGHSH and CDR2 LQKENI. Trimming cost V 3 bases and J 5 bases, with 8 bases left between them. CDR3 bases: TGTGCCAGCTCACCCTCGGGGAACGAGCAGTACTTC. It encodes CASSPSGNEQYF.

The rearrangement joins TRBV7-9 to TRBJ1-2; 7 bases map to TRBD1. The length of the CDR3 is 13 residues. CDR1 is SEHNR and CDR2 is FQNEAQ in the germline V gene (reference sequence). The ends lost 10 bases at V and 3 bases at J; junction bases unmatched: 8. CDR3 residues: CATLEGQDYGYTF. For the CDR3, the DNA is TGTGCCACTTTAGAAGGACAGGACTATGGCTACACCTTC.

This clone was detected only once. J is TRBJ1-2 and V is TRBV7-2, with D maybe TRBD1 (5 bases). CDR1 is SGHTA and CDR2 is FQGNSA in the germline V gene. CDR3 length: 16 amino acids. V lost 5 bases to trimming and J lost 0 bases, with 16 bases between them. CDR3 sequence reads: CASSPWGVGANYGYTF. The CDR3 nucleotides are TGTGCCAGCAGCCCTTGGGGGGTGGGGGCTAACTATGGCTACACCTTC.

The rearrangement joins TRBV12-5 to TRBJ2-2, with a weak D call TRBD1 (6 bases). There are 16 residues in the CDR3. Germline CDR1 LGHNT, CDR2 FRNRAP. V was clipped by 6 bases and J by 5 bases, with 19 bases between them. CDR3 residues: CASGQGDTILTGELFF. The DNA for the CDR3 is TGTGCTAGTGGCCAAGGGGACACGATACTGACCGGGGAGCTGTTTTTT.

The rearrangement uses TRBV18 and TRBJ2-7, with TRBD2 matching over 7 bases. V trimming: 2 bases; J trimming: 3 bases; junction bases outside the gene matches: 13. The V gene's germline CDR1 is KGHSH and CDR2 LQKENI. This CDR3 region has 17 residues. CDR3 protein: CASSPKTGTTPFYEQYF. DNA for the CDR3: TGTGCCAGCTCACCAAAAACCGGGACTACGCCGTTCTACGAGCAGTACTTC.

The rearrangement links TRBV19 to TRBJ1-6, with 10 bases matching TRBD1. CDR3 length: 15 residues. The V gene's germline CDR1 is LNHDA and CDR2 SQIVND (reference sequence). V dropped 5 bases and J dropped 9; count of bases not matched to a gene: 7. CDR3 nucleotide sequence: TGTGCCAGTAGTGGCTCCGGGACAGGGGTTTCACCCCTCCACTTT. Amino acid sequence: CASSGSGTGVSPLHF.

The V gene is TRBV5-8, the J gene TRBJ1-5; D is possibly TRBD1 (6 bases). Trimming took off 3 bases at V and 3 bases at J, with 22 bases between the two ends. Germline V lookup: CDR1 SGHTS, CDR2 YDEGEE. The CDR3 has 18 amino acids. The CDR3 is CASSWGQGSGLNNQPQHF. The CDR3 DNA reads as TGTGCCAGCAGCTGGGGGCAGGGGAGTGGGTTGAACAATCAGCCCCAGCATTTT. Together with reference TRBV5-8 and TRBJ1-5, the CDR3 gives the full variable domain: EAGVTQSPTHLIKTRGQQATLRCSPISGHTSVYWYQQALGLGLQFLLWYDEGEERNRGNFPPRFSGRQFPNYSSELNVNALELEDSALYLCASSWGQGSGLNNQPQHFGDGTRLSIL.

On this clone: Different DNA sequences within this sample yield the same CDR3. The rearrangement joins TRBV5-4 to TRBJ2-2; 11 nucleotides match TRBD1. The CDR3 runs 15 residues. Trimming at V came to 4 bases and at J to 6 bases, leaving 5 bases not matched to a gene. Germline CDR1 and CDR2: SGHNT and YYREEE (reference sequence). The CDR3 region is CASSPGQGASGELFF. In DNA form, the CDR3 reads TGTGCCAGCAGCCCTGGACAGGGGGCTTCCGGGGAGCTGTTTTTT.

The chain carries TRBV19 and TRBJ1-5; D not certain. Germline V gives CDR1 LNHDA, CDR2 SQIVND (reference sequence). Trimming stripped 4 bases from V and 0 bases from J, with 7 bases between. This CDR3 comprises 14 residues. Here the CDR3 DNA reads TGTGCCAGTAGTAGGACTACTAGCAATCAGCCCCAGCATTTT. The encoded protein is CASSRTTSNQPQHF.

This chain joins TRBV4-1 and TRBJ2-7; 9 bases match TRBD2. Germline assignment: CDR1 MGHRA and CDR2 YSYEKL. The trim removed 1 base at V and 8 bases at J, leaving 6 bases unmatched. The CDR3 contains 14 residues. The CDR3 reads CASSQGTSVGKQYF. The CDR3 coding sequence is TGCGCCAGCAGCCAAGGGACTAGCGTGGGTAAGCAGTACTTC.

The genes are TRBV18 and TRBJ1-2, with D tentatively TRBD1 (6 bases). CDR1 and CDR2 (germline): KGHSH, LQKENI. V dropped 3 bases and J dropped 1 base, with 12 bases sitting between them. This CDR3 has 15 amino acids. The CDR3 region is CASSPVRTDNYGYTF. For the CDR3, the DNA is TGTGCCAGCTCACCCGTGAGGACAGATAACTATGGCTACACCTTC.

CDR3 residues: CASSPGQGFEQYF. The CDR3, as DNA: TGCGCCAGCAGCCCCGGACAGGGGTTCGAGCAGTACTTC. The J gene is TRBJ2-7, the V gene TRBV4-1, with 9 bases lining up with TRBD1. J gave up 6 bases and V 4 bases, and 4 bases lay outside the gene matches. Germline assignment: CDR1 MGHRA and CDR2 YSYEKL. This CDR3 is 13 amino acids long.

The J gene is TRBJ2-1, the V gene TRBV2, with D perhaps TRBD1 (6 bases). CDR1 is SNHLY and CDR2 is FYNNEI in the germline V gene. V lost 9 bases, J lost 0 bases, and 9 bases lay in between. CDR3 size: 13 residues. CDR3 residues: CARGGPSYNEQFF. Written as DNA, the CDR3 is TGTGCCAGAGGGGGACCCTCCTACAATGAGCAGTTCTTC.

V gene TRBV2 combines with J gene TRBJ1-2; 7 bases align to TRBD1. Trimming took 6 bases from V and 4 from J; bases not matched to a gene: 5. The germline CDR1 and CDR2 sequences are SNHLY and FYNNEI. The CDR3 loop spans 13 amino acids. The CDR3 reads CASREGQSYGYTF. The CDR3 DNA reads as TGTGCCAGCAGGGAGGGACAGAGCTATGGCTACACCTTC.

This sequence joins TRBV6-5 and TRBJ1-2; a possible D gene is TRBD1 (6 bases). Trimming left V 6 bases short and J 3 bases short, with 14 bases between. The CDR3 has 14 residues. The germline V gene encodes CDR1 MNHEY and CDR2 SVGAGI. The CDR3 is CASRLQGGDYGYTF. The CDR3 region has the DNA TGTGCCAGCAGATTACAGGGTGGGGACTATGGCTACACCTTC.

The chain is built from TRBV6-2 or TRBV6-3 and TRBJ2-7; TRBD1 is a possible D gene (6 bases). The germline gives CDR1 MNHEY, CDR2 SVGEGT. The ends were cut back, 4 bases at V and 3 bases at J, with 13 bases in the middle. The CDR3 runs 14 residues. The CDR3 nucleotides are TGTGCCAGCAGTTCGAGGACAGCGATCTACGAGCAGTACTTC. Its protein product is CASSSRTAIYEQYF.

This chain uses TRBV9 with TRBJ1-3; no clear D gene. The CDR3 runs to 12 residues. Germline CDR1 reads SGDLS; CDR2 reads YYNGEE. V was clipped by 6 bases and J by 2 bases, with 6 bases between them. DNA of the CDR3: TGTGCCAGCACCGGGGCTGGAAACACCATATATTTT. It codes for CASTGAGNTIYF.

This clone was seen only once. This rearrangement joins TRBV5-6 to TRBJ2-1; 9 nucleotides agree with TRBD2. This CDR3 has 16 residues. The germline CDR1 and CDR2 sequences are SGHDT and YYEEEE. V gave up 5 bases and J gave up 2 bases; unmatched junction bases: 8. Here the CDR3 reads CASSHSTSGTYNEQFF. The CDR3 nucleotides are TGTGCCAGCAGTCACTCGACTAGCGGAACCTACAATGAGCAGTTCTTC.

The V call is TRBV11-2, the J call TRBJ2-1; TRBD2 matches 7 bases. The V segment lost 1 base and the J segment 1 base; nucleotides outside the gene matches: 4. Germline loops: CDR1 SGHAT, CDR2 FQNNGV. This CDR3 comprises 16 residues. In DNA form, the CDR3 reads TGTGCCAGCAGCTTAGGGGGAGGGTATTCCTACAATGAGCAGTTCTTC. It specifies CASSLGGGYSYNEQFF. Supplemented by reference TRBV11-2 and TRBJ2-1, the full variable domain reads EAGVAQSPRYKIIEKRQSVAFWCNPISGHATLYWYQQILGQGPKLLIQFQNNGVVDDSQLPKDRFSAERLKGVDSTLKIQPAKLEDSAVYLCASSLGGGYSYNEQFFGPGTRLTVL.

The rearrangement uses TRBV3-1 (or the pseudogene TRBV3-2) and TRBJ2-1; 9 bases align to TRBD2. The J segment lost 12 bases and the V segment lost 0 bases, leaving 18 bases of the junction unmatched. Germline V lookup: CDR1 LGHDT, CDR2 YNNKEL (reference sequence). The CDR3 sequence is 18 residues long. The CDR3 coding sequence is TGTGCCAGCAGCCAAGATGGAGGAGCGGGGGGTTTAGGGATTGGGCAGTTCTTC. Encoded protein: CASSQDGGAGGLGIGQFF.

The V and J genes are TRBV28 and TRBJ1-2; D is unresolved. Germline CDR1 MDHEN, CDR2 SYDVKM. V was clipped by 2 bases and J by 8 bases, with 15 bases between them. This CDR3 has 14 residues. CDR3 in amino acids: CASSLSSPRKGYTF. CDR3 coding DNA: TGTGCCAGCAGTTTAAGTTCCCCGAGAAAGGGCTACACCTTC.

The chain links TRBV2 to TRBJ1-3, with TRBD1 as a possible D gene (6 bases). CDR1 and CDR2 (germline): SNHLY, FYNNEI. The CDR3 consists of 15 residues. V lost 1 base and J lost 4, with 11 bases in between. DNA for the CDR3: TGTGCCAGCAGTGAAGACAGGGTAGGAGGAAACACCATATATTTT. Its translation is CASSEDRVGGNTIYF.

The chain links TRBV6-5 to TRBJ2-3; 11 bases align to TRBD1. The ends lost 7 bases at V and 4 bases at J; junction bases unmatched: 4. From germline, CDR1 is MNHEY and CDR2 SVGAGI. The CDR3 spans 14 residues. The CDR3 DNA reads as TGTGCCAGCACGGACAGGGGGCGGGCAGATACGCAGTATTTT. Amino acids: CASTDRGRADTQYF.

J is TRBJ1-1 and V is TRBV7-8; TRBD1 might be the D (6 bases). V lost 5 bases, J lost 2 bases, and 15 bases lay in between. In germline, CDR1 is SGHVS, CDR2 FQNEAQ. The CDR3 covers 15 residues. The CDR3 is CASSLTGTANTEAFF. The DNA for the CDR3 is TGTGCCAGCAGCCTTACAGGGACCGCTAACACTGAAGCTTTCTTT.

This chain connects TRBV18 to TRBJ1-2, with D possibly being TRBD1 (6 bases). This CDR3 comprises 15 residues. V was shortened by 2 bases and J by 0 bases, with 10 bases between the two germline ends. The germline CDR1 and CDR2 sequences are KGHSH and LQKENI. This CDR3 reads CASSPDRTSNYGYTF. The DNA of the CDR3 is TGTGCCAGCTCACCAGACAGGACCTCTAACTATGGCTACACCTTC.

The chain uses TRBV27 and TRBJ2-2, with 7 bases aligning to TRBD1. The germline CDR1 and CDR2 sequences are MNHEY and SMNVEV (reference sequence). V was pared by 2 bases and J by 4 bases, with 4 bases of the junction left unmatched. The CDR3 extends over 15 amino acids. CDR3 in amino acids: CASSLSQGVTGELFF. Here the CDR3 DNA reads TGTGCCAGCAGTTTAAGTCAGGGGGTCACCGGGGAGCTGTTTTTT.

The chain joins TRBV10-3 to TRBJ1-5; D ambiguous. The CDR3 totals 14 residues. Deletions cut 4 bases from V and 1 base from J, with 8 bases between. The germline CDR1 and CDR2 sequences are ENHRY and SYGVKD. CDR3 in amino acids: CAISVGGSNQPQHF. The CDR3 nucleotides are TGTGCCATCAGTGTCGGCGGGAGCAATCAGCCCCAGCATTTT.

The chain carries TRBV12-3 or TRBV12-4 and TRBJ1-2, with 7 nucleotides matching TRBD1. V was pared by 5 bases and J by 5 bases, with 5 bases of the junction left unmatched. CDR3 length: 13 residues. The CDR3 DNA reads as TGTGCCAGCAGTAAGGACAGGAAATATGGCTACACCTTC. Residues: CASSKDRKYGYTF.

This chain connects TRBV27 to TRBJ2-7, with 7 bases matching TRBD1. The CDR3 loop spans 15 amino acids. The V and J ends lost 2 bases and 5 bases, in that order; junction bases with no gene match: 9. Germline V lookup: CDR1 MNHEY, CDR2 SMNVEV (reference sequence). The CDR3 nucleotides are TGTGCCAGCAGTTTAAGGGGGCCTGGACCCCACGAGCAGTACTTC. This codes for CASSLRGPGPHEQYF.

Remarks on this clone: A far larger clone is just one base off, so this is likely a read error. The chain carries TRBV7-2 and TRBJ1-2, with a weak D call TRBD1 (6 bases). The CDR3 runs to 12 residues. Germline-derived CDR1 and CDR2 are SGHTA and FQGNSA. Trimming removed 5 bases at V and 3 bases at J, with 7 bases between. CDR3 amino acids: CASSPGDYGYTF. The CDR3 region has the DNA TGTGCCAGCAGCCCAGGGGACTATGGCTACACCTTC.